This T cell receptor beta chain was identified in a study of immune evolution from preneoplasia to lung adenocarcinoma. The study's findings and limits: Clonality was highest in normal lung, lower in later-stage lesions apparently.

Generated by immunoSEQ multiplex PCR, the TCRdb table keeps only in-frame clones and is missing some. The repertoire holds about 4,600 clones, with around four fifths as singletons. The CDR3 length is 13 residues. V lost 4 bases, J lost 5 bases, and 12 bases lay in between. Germline-derived CDR1 and CDR2 are SGHNT and YYREEE (reference sequence). Of note for this clone: Its matching antigen is unknown.

The specimen sequenced was FFPE minimally invasive lung adenocarcinoma tissue. V usage is TRBV5-4 and J usage is TRBJ1-1; D gene ambiguous. The TCR sequence derives from a person between 60 and 79 years old with lung adenocarcinoma. Written as DNA, the CDR3 is TGTGCCAGCAGCGGAGTAACAAGGACTGAAGCTTTCTTT. This translates into CASSGVTRTEAFF.